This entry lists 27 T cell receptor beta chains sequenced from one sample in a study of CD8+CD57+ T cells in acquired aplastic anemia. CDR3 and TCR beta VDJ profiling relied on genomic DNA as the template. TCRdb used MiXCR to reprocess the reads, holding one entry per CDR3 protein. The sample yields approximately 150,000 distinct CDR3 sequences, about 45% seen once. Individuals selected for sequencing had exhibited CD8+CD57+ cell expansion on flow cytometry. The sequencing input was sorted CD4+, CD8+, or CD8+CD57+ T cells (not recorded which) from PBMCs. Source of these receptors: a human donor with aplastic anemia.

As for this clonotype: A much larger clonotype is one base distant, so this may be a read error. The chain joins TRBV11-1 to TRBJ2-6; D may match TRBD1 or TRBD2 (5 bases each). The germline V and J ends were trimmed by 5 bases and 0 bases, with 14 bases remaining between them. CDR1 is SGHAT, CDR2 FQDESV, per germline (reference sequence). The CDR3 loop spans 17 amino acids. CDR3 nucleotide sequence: TGTGCCAGCAGCCCATCGGGACGGGCCTCTGGGGCCAACGTCCTGACTTTC. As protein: CASSPSGRASGANVLTF.

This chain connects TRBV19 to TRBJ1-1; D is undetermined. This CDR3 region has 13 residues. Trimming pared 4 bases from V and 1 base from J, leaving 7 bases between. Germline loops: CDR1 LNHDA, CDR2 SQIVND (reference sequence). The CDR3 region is CASSTSANTEAFF. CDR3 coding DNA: TGTGCCAGTAGTACCTCGGCGAACACTGAAGCTTTCTTT.

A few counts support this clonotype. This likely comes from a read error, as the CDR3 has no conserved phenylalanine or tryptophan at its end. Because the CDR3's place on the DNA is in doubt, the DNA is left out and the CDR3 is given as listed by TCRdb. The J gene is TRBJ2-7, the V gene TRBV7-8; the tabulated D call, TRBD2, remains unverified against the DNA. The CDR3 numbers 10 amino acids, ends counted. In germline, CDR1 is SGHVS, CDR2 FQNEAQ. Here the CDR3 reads CASSPRRGLA.

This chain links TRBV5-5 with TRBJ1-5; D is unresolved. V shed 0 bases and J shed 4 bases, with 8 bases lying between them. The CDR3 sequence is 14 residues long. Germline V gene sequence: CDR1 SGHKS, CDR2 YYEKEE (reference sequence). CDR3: CASSLEEGNQPQHF. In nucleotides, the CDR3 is TGTGCCAGCAGCTTGGAAGAGGGAAATCAGCCCCAGCATTTT.

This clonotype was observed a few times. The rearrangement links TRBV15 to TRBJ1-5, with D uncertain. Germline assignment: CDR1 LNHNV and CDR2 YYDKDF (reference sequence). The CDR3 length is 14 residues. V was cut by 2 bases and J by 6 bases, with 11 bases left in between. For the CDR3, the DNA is TGTGCCACCAGCAGAATCGACCCGGGTCAGCCCCAGCATTTT. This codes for CATSRIDPGQPQHF.

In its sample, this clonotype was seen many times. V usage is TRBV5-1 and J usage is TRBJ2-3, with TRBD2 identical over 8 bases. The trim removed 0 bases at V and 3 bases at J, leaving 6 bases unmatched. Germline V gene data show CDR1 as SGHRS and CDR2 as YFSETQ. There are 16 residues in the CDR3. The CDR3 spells CASSLGVAGKTDTQYF. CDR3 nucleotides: TGCGCCAGCAGCTTGGGAGTAGCGGGAAAGACAGATACGCAGTATTTT.

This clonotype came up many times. This CDR3 reads CASSSAYEQYF. CDR3 in DNA: TGTGCCAGCAGCTCAGCTTACGAGCAGTACTTC. The gene calls are TRBV19 and TRBJ2-7; the D is unclear. Germline CDR1 and CDR2: LNHDA and SQIVND (reference sequence). Trimming removed 9 bases from V and 4 bases from J, with 10 bases in between. CDR3 length: 11 residues. Together with reference TRBV19 and TRBJ2-7, the CDR3 gives the full variable domain: DGGITQSPKYLFRKEGQNVTLSCEQNLNHDAMYWYRQDPGQGLRLIYYSQIVNDFQKGDIAEGYSVSREKKESFPLTVTSAQKNPTAFYLCASSSAYEQYFGPGTRLTVT.

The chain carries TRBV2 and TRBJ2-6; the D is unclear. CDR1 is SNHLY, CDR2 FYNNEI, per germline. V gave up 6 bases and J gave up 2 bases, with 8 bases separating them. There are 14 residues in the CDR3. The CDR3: CASRDRTGANVLTF. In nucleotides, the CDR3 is TGTGCCAGCAGAGACCGAACTGGGGCCAACGTCCTGACTTTC.

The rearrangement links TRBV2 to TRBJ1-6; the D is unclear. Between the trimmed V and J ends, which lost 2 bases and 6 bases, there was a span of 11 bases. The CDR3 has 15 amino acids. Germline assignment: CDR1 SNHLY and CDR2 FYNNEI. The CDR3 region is CASSEYTNRNSPLHF. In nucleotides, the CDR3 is TGTGCCAGCAGTGAATACACTAACCGTAATTCACCCCTCCACTTT.

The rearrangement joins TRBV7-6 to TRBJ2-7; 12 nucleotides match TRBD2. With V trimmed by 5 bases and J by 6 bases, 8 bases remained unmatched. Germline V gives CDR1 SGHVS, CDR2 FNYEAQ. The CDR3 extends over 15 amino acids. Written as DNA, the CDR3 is TGTGCCAGCAGCGAAAGACTAGCGGGAGTCTCCGAGCAGTACGTC. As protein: CASSERLAGVSEQYV.

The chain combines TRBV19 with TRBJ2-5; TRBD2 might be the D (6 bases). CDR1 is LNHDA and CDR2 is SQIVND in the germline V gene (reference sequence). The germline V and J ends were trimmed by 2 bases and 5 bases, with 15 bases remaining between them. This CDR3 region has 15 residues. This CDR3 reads CASSILRGGRETQYF. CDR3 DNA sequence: TGTGCCAGTAGTATATTGAGGGGAGGAAGGGAGACCCAGTACTTC.

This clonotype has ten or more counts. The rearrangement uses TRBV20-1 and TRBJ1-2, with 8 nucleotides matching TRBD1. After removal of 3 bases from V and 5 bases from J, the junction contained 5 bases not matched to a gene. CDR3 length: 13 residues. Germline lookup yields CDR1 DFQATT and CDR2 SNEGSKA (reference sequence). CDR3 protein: CSARVRGQYGYTF. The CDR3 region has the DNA TGCAGTGCTAGGGTCAGGGGGCAATATGGCTACACCTTC.

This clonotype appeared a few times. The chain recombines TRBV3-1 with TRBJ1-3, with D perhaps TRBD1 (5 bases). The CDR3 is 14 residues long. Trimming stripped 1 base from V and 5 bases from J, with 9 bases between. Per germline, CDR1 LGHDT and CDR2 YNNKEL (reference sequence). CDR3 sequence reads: CASSQVGGRNTIYF. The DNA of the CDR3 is TGTGCCAGCAGCCAAGTCGGGGGTAGAAACACCATATATTTT.

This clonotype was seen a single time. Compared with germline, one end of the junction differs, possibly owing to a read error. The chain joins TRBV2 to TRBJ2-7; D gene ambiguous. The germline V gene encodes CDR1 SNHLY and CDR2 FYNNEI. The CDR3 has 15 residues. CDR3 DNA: TGTGCCAGCAGTCCCTCGAGGATGGGGTCCTACGAGCGGTACTTC. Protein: CASSPSRMGSYERYF.

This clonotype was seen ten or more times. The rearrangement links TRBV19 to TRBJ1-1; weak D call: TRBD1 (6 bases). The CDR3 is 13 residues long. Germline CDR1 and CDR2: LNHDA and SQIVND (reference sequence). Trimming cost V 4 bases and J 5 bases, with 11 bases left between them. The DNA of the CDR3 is TGTGCCAGTAGTACGCGGGGGCGGACTGAAGCTTTCTTT. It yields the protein CASSTRGRTEAFF.

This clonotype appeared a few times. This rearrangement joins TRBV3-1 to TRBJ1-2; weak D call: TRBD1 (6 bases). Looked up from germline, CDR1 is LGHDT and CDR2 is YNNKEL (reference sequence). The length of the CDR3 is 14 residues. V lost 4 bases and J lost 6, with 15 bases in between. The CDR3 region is CASSPNWDTNGYTF. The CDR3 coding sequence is TGTGCCAGCAGCCCCAATTGGGACACCAATGGCTACACCTTC.

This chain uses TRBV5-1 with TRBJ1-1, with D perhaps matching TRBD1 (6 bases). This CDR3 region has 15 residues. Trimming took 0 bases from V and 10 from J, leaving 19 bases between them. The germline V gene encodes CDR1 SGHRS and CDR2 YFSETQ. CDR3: CASSLAGTPDAGAFF. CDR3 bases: TGCGCCAGCAGCTTGGCAGGGACACCGGACGCTGGAGCTTTCTTT.

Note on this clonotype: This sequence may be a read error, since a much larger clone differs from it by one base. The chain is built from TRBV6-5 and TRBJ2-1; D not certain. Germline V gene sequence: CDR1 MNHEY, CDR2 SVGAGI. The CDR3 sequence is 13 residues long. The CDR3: CASSYRAYDEQFF. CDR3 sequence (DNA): TGTGCCAGCAGTTACAGGGCCTACGATGAGCAGTTCTTC.

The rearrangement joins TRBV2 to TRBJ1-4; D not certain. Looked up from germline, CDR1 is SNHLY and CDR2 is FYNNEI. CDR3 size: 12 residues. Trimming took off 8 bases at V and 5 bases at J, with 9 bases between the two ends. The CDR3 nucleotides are TGTGCCAGCCTAGGCAGGAATGAAAAACTGTTTTTT. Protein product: CASLGRNEKLFF.

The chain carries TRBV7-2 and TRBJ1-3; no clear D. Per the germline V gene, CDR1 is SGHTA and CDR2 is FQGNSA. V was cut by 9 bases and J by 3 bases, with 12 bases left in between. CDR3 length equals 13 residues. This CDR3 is CASSIQFGNTIYF. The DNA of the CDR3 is TGTGCCAGTAGTATCCAGTTTGGAAACACCATATATTTT.

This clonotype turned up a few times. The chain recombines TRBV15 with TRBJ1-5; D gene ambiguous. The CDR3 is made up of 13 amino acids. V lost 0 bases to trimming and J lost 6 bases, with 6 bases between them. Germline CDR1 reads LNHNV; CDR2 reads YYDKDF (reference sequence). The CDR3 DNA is TGTGCCACCAGCAGAGATAAATTTCAGCCCCAGCATTTT. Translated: CATSRDKFQPQHF.

This CDR3 is CASSDFPSGSNEQFF. In nucleotides, the CDR3 is TGTGCCAGCAGTGATTTCCCTAGCGGGTCGAATGAGCAGTTCTTC. The genes are TRBV2 and TRBJ2-1, with 8 bases lining up with TRBD2. The CDR3 contains 15 residues. V lost 3 bases and J lost 7; bases outside the gene matches: 8. Germline V gene sequence: CDR1 SNHLY, CDR2 FYNNEI.

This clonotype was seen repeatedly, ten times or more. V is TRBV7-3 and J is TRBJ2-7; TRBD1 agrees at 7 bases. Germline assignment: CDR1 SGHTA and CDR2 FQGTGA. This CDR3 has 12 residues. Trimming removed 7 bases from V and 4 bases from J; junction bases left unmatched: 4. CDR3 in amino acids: CASIDRAYEQYF. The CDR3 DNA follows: TGTGCCAGCATTGACAGGGCTTACGAGCAGTACTTC. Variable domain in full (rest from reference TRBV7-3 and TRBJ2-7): GAGVSQTPSNKVTEKGKYVELRCDPISGHTALYWYRQSLGQGPEFLIYFQGTGAADDSGLPNDRFFAVRPEGSVSTLKIQRTERGDSAVYLCASIDRAYEQYFGPGTRLTVT.

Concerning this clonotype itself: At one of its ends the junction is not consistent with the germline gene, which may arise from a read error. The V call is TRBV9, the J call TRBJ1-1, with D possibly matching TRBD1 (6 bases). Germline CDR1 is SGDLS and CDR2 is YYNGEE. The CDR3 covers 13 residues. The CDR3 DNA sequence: TGCGCCAGCAGCTGGGGGCTTAACACTGAAGCTTTCTTT. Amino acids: CASSWGLNTEAFF.

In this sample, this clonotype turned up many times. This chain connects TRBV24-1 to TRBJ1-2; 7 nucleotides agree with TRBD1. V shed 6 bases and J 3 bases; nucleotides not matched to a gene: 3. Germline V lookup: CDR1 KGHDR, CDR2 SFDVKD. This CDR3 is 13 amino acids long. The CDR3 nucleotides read TGTGCCACCAGTCGAGGGGGCGACTATGGCTACACCTTC. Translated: CATSRGGDYGYTF.

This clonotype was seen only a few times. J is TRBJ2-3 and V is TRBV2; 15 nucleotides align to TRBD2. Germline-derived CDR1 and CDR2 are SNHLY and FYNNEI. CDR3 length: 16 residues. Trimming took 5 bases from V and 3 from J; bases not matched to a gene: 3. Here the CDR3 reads CASSRTSGGVTDTQYF. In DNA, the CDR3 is TGTGCCAGCAGTCGGACTAGCGGGGGGGTAACAGATACGCAGTATTTT.

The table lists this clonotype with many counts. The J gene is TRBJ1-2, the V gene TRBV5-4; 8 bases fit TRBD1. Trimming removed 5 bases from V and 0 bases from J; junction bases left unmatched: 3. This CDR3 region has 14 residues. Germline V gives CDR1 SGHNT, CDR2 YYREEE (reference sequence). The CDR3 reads CASSRQGTNYGYTF. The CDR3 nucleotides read TGTGCCAGCAGTCGACAGGGGACTAACTATGGCTACACCTTC.